What follows are 8 T cell receptor beta chains derived from one specimen sequenced in a study of monozygotic twins with inflammatory bowel disease. Reprocessing the 5' RACE reads, TCRdb reports a single entry for every CDR3 protein and omits DNA. Here the sample table reports 200,000 to 250,000 distinct CDR3 sequences. Specimen: blood. The origin of the receptors is a human donor with ulcerative colitis or Crohn's disease, or a healthy co-twin of an affected twin (not recorded which).

The rearrangement uses TRBV15 and TRBJ2-2; no DNA is available, so the TRBD1 call from TCRdb remains unchecked. The CDR3 extends over 16 amino acids. The germline V gene has CDR1 LNHNV and CDR2 YYDKDF (reference sequence). CDR3 region: CATSRLLGELNGELFF.

The chain recombines TRBV7-3 with TRBJ2-1; the TRBD1 assignment by TCRdb is unverifiable without DNA. The CDR3 is 14 residues long. CDR1 and CDR2 (germline): SGHTA, FQGTGA. The CDR3 sequence is CASSLAGGGNEQFF.

V is TRBV12-3 or TRBV12-4 and J is TRBJ1-5; TCRdb returns TRBD1, unconfirmable since there is no DNA. The CDR3 has 15 residues. The chain's CDR3 is CASSSLTGLDQPQHF.

This chain uses TRBV7-9 with TRBJ1-4; the D call from TCRdb, TRBD1, cannot be confirmed without DNA. The germline CDR1 and CDR2 sequences are SEHNR and FQNEAQ (reference sequence). The CDR3 totals 15 residues. The CDR3 sequence: CASSLGGQPNEKLFF.

This chain links TRBV5-6 with TRBJ1-3; no DNA is available, so the TRBD1 call from TCRdb remains unchecked. The germline V gene encodes CDR1 SGHDT and CDR2 YYEEEE. The CDR3 has 16 residues. CDR3 amino acids: CASSFRTGRSGNTIYF.

The CDR3 sequence is CAIGAGGGGNEQFF. V is TRBV10-3 and J is TRBJ2-1; the TCRdb call, TRBD2, lacks DNA for checking. The CDR3 extends over 14 amino acids. Germline CDR1 and CDR2: ENHRY and SYGVKD.

V is TRBV7-2 and J is TRBJ1-2; TCRdb indicates TRBD1, and absent DNA this call remains unverified. The length of the CDR3 is 12 residues. Germline lookup yields CDR1 SGHTA and CDR2 FQGNSA. The chain's CDR3 is CASSSDRSGYTF.

The chain joins TRBV20-1 to TRBJ1-4; TCRdb picks TRBD1, but there is no DNA to check that call. This CDR3 has 11 residues. Looked up from germline, CDR1 is DFQATT and CDR2 is SNEGSKA (reference sequence). This chain's CDR3 is CSAPLGEKLFF.